This TCR beta chain emerged from a study of T cell responses to AZD1222 COVID-19 vaccine. Sequenced by immunoSEQ multiplex PCR; TCRdb stores in-frame clones only, minus some. The data hold 150,000 to 200,000 clones, with 85% to 95% observed a single time. Study-level results: No repertoire was sampled before or during the peak T cell response, only after it.

CDR3 length equals 16 residues. V lost 2 bases to trimming and J lost 4 bases; unmatched junction nucleotides: 6. The V gene's germline CDR1 is MNHNS and CDR2 SASEGT. This clone was counted once. The target antigen is unknown. The sequence was obtained from an adult in good health. Sample: peripheral blood, taken on day 0 of AZD1222 vaccination. The V call is TRBV6-1, the J call TRBJ2-2; 8 nucleotides line up with TRBD1. The DNA of the CDR3 is TGTGCCAGCAGTGAAACCGGACAGGGATTCACCGGGGAGCTGTTTTTT. Translating gives CASSETGQGFTGELFF.